This paragraph covers one T cell receptor (beta chain) sequence. This sample is drawn from a study of OX40 agonist ivuxolimab in advanced cancers. Study as a whole: Melanoma, hepatocellular carcinoma, head and neck or renal cell cancer occurred in dose-escalation patients. Prior anti-PD-1, anti-PD-L1 or anti-CTLA-4 therapy did not bar entry, and approximately 40% had some.

CDR1 is SQVTM, CDR2 ANQGSEA, per germline. The CDR3 has 11 amino acids. Trimming removed 6 bases from V and 11 bases from J; junction bases left unmatched: 9. Profiled with immunoSEQ multiplex PCR; TCRdb holds only in-frame clones, not every one. The table has around 50,000 clones, roughly 78% seen once. The sample was CD4+ or CD8+ T cells sorted from blood, taken in a trial of the OX40 agonist ivuxolimab. This chain connects TRBV29-1 to TRBJ1-1; TRBD1 aligns across 7 bases. This receptor was taken from an adult with an advanced solid tumor such as melanoma, head and neck, liver or kidney cancer. The CDR3 region has the DNA TGCAGCGTGGAACAGGGGAAAGGGGCTTTCTTT. The encoded protein is CSVEQGKGAFF.